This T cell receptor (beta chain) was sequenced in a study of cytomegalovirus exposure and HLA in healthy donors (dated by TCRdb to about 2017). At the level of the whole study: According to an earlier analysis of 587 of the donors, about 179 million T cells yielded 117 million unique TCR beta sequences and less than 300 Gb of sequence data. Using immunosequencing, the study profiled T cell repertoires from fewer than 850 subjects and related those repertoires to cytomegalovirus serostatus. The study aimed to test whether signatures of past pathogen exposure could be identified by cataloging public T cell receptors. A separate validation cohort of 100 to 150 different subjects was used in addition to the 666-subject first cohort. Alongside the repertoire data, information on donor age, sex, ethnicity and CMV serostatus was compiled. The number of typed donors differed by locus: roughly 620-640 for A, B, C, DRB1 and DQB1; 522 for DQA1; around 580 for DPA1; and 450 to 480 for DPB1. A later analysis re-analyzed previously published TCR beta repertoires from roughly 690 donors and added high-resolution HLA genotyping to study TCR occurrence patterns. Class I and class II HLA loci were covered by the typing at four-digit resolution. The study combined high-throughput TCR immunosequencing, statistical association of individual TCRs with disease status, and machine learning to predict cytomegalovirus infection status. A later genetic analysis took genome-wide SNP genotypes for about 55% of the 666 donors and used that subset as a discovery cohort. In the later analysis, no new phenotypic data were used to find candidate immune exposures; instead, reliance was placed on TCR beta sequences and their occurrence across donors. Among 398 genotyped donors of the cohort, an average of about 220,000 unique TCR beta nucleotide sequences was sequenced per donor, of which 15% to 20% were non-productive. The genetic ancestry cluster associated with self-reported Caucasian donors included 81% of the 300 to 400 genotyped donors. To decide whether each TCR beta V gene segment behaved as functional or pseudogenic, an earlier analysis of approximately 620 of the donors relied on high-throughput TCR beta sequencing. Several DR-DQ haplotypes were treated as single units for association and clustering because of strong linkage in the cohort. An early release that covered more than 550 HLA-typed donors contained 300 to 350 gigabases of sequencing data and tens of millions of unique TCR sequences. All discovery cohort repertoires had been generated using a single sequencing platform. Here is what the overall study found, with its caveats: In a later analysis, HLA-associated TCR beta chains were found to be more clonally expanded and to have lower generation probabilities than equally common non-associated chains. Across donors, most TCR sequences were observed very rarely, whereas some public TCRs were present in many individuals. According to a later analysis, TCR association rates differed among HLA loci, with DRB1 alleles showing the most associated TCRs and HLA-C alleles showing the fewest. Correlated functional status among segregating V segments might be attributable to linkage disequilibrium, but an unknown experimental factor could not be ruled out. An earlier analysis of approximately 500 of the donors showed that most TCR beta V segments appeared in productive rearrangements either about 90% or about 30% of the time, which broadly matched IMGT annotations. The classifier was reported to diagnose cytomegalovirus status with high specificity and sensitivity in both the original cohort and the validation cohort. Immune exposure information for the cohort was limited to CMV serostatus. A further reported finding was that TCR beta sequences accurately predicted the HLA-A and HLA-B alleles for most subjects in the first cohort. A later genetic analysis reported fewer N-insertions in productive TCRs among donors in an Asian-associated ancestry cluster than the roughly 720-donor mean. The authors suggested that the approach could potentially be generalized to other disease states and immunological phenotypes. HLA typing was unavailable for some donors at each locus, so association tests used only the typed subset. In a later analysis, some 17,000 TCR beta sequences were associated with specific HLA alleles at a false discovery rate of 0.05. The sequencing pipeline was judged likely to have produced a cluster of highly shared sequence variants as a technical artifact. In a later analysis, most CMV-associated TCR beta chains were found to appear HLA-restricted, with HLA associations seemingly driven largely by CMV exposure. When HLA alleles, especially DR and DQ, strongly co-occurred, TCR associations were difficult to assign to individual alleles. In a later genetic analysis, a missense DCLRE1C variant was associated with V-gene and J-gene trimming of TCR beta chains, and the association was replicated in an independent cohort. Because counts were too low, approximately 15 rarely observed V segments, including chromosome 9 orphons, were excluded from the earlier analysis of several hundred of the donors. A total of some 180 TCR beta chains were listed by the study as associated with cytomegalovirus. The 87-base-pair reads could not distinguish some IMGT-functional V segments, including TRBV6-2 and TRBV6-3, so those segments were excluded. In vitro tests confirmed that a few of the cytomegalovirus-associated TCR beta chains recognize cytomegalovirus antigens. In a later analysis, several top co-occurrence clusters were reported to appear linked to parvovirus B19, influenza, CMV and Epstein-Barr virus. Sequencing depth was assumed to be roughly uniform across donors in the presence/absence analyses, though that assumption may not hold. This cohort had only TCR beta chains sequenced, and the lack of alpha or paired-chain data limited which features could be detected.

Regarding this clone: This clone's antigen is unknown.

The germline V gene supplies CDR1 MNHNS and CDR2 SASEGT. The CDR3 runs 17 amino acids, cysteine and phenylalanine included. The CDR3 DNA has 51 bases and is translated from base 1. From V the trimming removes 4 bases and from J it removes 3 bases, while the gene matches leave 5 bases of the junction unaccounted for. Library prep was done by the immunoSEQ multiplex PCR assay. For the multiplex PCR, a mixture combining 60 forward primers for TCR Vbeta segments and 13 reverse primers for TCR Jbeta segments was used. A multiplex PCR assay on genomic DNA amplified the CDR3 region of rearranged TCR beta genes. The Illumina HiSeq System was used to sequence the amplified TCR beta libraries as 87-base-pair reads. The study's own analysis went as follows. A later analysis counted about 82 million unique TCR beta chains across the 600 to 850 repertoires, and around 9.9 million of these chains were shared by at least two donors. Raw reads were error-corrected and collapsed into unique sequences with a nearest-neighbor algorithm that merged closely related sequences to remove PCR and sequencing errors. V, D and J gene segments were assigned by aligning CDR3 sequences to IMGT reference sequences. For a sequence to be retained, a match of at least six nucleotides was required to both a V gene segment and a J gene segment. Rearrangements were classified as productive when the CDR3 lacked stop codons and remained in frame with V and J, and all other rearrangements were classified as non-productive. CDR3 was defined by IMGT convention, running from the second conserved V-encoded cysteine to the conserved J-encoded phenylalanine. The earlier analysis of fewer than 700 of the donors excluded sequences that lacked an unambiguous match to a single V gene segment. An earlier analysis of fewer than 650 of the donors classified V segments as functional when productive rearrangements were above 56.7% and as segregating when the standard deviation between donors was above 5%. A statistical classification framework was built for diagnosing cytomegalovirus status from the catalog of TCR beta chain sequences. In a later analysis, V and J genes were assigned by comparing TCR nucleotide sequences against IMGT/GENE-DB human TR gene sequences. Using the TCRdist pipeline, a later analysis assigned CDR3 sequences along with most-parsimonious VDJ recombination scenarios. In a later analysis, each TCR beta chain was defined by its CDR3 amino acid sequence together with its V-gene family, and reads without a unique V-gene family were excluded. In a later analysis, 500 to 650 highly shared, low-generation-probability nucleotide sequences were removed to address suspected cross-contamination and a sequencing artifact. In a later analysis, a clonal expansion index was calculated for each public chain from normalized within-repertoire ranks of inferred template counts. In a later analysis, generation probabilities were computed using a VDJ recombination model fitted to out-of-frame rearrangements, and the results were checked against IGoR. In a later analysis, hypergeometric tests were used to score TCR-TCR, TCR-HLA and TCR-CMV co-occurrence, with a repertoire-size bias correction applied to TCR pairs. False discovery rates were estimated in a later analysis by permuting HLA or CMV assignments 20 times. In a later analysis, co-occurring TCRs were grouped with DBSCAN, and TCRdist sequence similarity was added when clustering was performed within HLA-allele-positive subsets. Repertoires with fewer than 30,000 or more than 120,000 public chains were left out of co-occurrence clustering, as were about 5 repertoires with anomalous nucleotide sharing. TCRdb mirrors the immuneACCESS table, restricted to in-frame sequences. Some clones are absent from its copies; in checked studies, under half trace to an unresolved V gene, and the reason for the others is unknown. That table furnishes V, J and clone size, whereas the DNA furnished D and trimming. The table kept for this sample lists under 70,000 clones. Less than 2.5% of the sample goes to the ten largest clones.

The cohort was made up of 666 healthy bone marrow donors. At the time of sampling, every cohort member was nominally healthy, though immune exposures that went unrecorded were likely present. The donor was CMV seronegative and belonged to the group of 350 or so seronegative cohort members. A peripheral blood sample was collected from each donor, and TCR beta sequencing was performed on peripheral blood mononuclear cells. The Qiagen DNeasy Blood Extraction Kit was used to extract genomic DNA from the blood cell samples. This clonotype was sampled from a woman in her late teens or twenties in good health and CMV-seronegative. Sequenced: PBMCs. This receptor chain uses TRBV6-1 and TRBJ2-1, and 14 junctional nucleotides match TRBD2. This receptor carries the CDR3 CASSGGLAGAYYNEQFF. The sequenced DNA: TGTGCCAGCAGTGGGGGACTAGCGGGGGCCTACTACAATGAGCAGTTCTTC.